This T cell receptor beta chain was captured in a study of blood T cell repertoires in COVID-19. The table came from immunoSEQ multiplex PCR; TCRdb's copy has only in-frame clones and leaves some out. The table has about 400,000 clones, 89% seen once; the top ten hold roughly 1.2%. This CDR3 region has 13 residues. Trimming left V 8 bases short and J 6 bases short, with 18 bases between. Looked up from germline, CDR1 is SQVTM and CDR2 is ANQGSEA. Sequencing was performed on peripheral blood. The chain combines TRBV29-1 with TRBJ2-3, with D tentatively TRBD2 (5 bases). The receptor was derived from a man aged 40-49 years with acute or convalescent COVID-19. The CDR3 region is CSLRGSGGDTQYF. CDR3 in DNA: TGCAGCCTCCGAGGAAGCGGTGGTGATACGCAGTATTTT.